This TCR beta chain came from a study of PD-L1 blockade in urothelial cancer. The CDR3 totals 15 residues. From germline, CDR1 is MNHEY and CDR2 SVGAGI. V lost 5 bases to trimming and J lost 5 bases; unmatched junction nucleotides: 11. The repertoire was sequenced with immunoSEQ multiplex PCR; TCRdb's copy has only in-frame clones and lacks some. The sample lists tens of thousands of clones; 88% were seen once. General study points: Durable-benefit patients expanded tumor-associated blood clones more at 3 weeks. Survival was better when pretreatment blood TCR clonality fell below the median.

About this clone: Its antigen is still unknown.

Stated time point: peripheral blood 6 weeks after treatment start. This specimen was PBMCs, taken around atezolizumab (anti-PD-L1) treatment. This TCR was sampled from a man in his sixties with urothelial cancer. The chain combines TRBV6-5 with TRBJ2-7, with 8 bases lining up with TRBD1. CDR3 nucleotides: TGTGCCAGCAGTCCGTCAACGACAGGGGCACACGAGCAGTACTTC. Translating it yields CASSPSTTGAHEQYF.